This T cell receptor beta chain originates from a study of blood T cell repertoires in COVID-19. This clone was detected only a few times. Repertoires were generated with immunoSEQ multiplex PCR, while TCRdb's copy carries only in-frame clones and drops some. Found here are some 250,000 clones, 81% of them singletons; the top ten hold around 2.9%. Sequenced input: peripheral blood. This receptor was identified in a woman between 55 and 75 years old with active or convalescent COVID-19.

The CDR3 coding sequence is TGTGCCAGCAGCCTTAGCGGGGGCTCCTACGAGCAGTACTTC. Translating it yields CASSLSGGSYEQYF. This sequence joins TRBV27 and TRBJ2-7; 9 nucleotides line up with TRBD2. This CDR3 has 14 amino acids. Germline trimming cut 6 bases from V and 0 bases from J; bases unmatched to any gene: 3. In germline, CDR1 is MNHEY, CDR2 SMNVEV (reference sequence).